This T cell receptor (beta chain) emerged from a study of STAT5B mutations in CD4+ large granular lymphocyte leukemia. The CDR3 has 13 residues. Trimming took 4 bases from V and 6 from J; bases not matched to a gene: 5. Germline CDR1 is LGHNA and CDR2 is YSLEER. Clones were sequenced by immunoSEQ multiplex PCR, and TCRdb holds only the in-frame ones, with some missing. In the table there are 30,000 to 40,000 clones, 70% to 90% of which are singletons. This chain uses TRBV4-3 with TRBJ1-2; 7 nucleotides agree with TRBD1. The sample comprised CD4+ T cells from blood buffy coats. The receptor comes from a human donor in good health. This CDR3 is CASSRGQRNGYTF. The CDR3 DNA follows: TGCGCCAGCAGCCGGGGACAGAGGAATGGCTACACCTTC.